This entry lists 10 T cell receptor beta chains sequenced from one sample in a study of blood T cell repertoires in COVID-19. Clones were sequenced by immunoSEQ multiplex PCR, and TCRdb holds only the in-frame ones, with some missing. Here the sample spans about 210,000 clones, roughly four fifths being singletons. Sample: peripheral blood. All receptors come from a woman aged 40-49 years with acute or convalescent COVID-19.

In nucleotides, the CDR3 is TGTGCCAGCAGCACCAGGACAGGGGCTCCCTACGAGCAGTACTTC. This translates into CASSTRTGAPYEQYF. The rearrangement joins TRBV7-2 to TRBJ2-7; 9 positions match TRBD1. The CDR3 length is 15 residues. V was pared by 5 bases and J by 2 bases, with 7 bases of the junction left unmatched. Germline V gene data show CDR1 as SGHTA and CDR2 as FQGNSA.

On this clone itself: The same CDR3 can be traced to other DNA sequences in this sample. The V call is TRBV9, the J call TRBJ1-2; D unclear. CDR3 length: 14 amino acids. V shed 0 bases and J shed 3 bases, with 9 bases lying between them. Germline V gene lookup returns CDR1 SGDLS and CDR2 YYNGEE. The CDR3 bases are TGTGCCAGCAGCGTAGCTCCGTCAGACTATGGCTACACCTTC. Its translation is CASSVAPSDYGYTF.

This chain links TRBV11-2 with TRBJ2-1; 11 bases agree with TRBD2. The CDR3 has 14 amino acids. CDR1 and CDR2 from the germline V gene are SGHAT and FQNNGV. Germline trimming cut 1 base from V and 9 bases from J; bases unmatched to any gene: 2. CDR3 amino acids: CASSLGTSGGEQFF. CDR3 coding DNA: TGTGCCAGCAGCTTAGGAACTAGCGGGGGTGAGCAGTTCTTC.

The chain links TRBV6-6 to TRBJ2-5; 10 bases are a match to TRBD2. Germline V gene lookup returns CDR1 MNHNY and CDR2 SVGAGI (reference sequence). The CDR3 runs to 15 residues. Losses at the gene ends were 5 bases for V and 0 bases for J; bases not matched to a gene: 3. CDR3 sequence reads: CASSPGLADQETQYF. CDR3 DNA sequence: TGTGCCAGCAGTCCCGGACTAGCGGACCAAGAGACCCAGTACTTC.

The V call is TRBV7-9, the J call TRBJ1-4, with D perhaps matching TRBD1 (6 bases). The CDR3 has 14 residues. Trimming left V 5 bases short and J 5 bases short, with 12 bases between. Germline-derived CDR1 and CDR2 are SEHNR and FQNEAQ (reference sequence). CDR3 coding DNA: TGTGCCAGCAGCCCGCAGGGGCAAAATGAAAAACTGTTTTTT. Its translation is CASSPQGQNEKLFF.

V usage is TRBV6-1 and J usage is TRBJ1-6; 10 positions agree with TRBD1. J gave up 9 bases and V 4 bases, and 9 bases lay outside the gene matches. This CDR3 spans 16 amino acids. The germline V gene has CDR1 MNHNS and CDR2 SASEGT. The DNA of the CDR3 is TGTGCCAGCAGTGTCGGACAGGGGGTTACTCCTTCACCCCTCCACTTT. Residues: CASSVGQGVTPSPLHF.

The chain uses TRBV2 and TRBJ2-3; weak D call: TRBD1 (6 bases). CDR1 SNHLY and CDR2 FYNNEI come from the germline V gene. V was pared by 6 bases and J by 2 bases, with 15 bases between. The CDR3 totals 15 residues. CDR3 loop: CASRNRDKDTDTQYF. The CDR3, as DNA: TGTGCCAGCAGAAACCGGGACAAAGACACAGATACGCAGTATTTT.

This sequence joins TRBV4-1 and TRBJ2-7, with D maybe TRBD1 (6 bases). With 4 bases removed from V and 2 bases from J, the gap between germline ends came to 27 bases. Germline lookup yields CDR1 MGHRA and CDR2 YSYEKL. The CDR3 length is 19 residues. The CDR3 loop reads CASSLPSTGSDGFAYEQYF. For the CDR3, the DNA is TGCGCCAGCAGCCTCCCCTCAACAGGGTCCGACGGTTTTGCCTACGAGCAGTACTTC.

This chain uses TRBV11-2 with TRBJ2-1; 9 positions agree with TRBD1. Germline assignment: CDR1 SGHAT and CDR2 FQNNGV. The CDR3 loop spans 16 amino acids. V lost 4 bases to trimming and J lost 9 bases; unmatched junction nucleotides: 13. CDR3 sequence reads: CASSWSRGQGTVEQFF. Written as DNA, the CDR3 is TGTGCCAGCAGCTGGTCTCGGGGACAGGGAACAGTTGAGCAGTTCTTC.

V and J are TRBV25-1 and TRBJ1-1, with unresolved D. The CDR3 length is 13 residues. CDR1 and CDR2 (germline): MGHDK, SYGVNS. The ends were cut back, 4 bases at V and 7 bases at J, with 13 bases in the middle. CDR3 protein: CASSGRGSVEAFF. In DNA form, the CDR3 reads TGTGCCAGCAGTGGCCGGGGTTCCGTTGAAGCTTTCTTT. Full variable domain (rest looked up from reference TRBV25-1 and TRBJ1-1): EADIYQTPRYLVIGTGKKITLECSQTMGHDKMYWYQQDPGMELHLIHYSYGVNSTEKGDLSSESTVSRIRTEHFPLTLESARPSHTSQYLCASSGRGSVEAFFGQGTRLTVV.